This entry concerns a single TCR beta chain. The antigen is undetermined. The source of the sample is a study of regulatory T cells in long-lasting Graves disease. As for the study in general: Graves' patients who were just diagnosed had used antithyroid drugs for under 3 months.

Trimming removed 2 bases from V and 6 bases from J; junction bases left unmatched: 4. Germline CDR1 SGHRS, CDR2 YFSETQ. CDR3 length: 14 amino acids. General study points: Under persistent disease, TRBV28, TRBJ1-2 and TRBJ2-5 were used preferentially. Only peripheral blood was studied, not thyroid tissue. Persistent-disease Graves' patients showed less TCR diversity than new cases.

As to time point: newly diagnosed GD, antithyroid drugs for less than 3 months. RNA isolated from PBMCs was used to make the TCR library. Construction of TCR beta libraries relied on iRepertoire HTBI primers and on Arm-PCR targeting CDR3 regions. TCRdb reanalysed the multiplex PCR reads using MiXCR and keeps one entry per CDR3 protein. The sample has hundreds of thousands of distinct CDR3 sequences, approximately 16% seen once. A further study also used this sample, focusing on T cells in Graves' hyperthyroidism and ophthalmopathy.

The source was peripheral blood mononuclear cells (PBMCs), collected at new diagnosis, from a patient treated with antithyroid drugs. The chain is built from TRBV5-1 and TRBJ1-5; TRBD1 matches at 8 bases. The sequence was collected from a woman aged 35-60 years with Graves disease. In DNA form, the CDR3 reads TGCGCCAGCAGCTTAGCAGGGGGCACTCAGCCCCAGCATTTT. It encodes CASSLAGGTQPQHF.